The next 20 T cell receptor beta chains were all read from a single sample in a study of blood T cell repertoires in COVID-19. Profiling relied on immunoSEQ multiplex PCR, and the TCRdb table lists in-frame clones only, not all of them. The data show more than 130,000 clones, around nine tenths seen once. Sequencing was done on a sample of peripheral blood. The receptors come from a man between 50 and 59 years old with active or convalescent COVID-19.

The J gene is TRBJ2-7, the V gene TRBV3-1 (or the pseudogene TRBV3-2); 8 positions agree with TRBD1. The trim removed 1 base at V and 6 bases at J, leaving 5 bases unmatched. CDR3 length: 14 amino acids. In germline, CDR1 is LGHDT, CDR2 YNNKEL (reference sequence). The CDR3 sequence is CASSQGGGTGEQYF. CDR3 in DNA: TGTGCCAGCAGCCAAGGAGGAGGGACAGGCGAGCAGTACTTC.

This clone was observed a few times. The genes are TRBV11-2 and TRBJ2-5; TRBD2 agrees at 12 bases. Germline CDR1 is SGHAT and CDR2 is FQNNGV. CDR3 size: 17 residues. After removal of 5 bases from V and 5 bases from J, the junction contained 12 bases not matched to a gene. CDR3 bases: TGTGCCAGCAGCCCCTCGGCTAGCGGGAGGGCCGAGGAGACCCAGTACTTC. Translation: CASSPSASGRAEETQYF.

CDR3 sequence (DNA): TGTGCCAGCAGCGTAGCTGGGGCTGAGGGGGGGGCCCAGTACTTC. Protein sequence: CASSVAGAEGGAQYF. The genes are TRBV9 and TRBJ2-5; D is possibly TRBD2 (7 bases). CDR3 length: 15 residues. Trimming removed 0 bases at V and 9 bases at J, with 18 bases between. The germline CDR1 and CDR2 sequences are SGDLS and YYNGEE.

The CDR3 nucleotides read TGTGCCAGCAGCTTAAAGGGACAACAAGAGACCCAGTACTTC. It codes for CASSLKGQQETQYF. The genes are TRBV7-9 and TRBJ2-5; TRBD1 might be the D (6 bases). Per germline, CDR1 SEHNR and CDR2 FQNEAQ (reference sequence). Trimming stripped 2 bases from V and 2 bases from J, with 9 bases between. The CDR3 runs 14 residues.

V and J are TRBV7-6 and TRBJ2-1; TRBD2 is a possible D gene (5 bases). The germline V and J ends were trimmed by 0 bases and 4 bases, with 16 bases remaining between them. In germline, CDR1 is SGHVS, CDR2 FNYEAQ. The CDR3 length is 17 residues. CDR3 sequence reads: CASSLADVGIGYNEQFF. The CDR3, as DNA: TGTGCCAGCAGCTTAGCGGACGTCGGGATAGGGTACAATGAGCAGTTCTTC. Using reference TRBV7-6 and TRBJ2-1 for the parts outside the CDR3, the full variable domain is GAGVSQSPRYKVTKRGQDVALRCDPISGHVSLYWYRQALGQGPEFLTYFNYEAQQDKSGLPNDRFSAERPEGSISTLTIQRTEQRDSAMYRCASSLADVGIGYNEQFFGPGTRLTVL.

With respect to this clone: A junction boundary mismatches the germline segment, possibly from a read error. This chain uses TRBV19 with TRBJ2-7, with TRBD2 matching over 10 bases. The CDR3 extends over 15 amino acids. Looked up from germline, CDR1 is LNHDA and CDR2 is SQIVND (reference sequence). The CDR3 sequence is CASSRTSGESFEQYF. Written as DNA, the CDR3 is TGTGCCAGTAGTAGAACTAGCGGGGAGTCCTTCGAGCAGTACTTC.

The CDR3 loop reads CASSEGTGFGNEQFF. The CDR3 DNA reads TGTGCCAGCAGTGAGGGGACAGGGTTTGGTAATGAGCAGTTCTTC. The chain links TRBV6-1 to TRBJ2-1; 9 bases match TRBD1. The V and J ends lost 3 bases and 7 bases, in that order; junction bases with no gene match: 7. Germline CDR1 and CDR2: MNHNS and SASEGT. CDR3 length: 15 amino acids.

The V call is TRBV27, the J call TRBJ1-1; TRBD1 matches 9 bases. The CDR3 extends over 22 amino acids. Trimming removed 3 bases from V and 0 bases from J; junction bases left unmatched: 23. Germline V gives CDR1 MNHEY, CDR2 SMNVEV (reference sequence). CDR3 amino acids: CASSFRKSGPRDREILNTEAFF. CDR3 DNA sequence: TGTGCCAGCAGTTTCCGTAAAAGTGGCCCCCGGGACAGGGAAATCCTGAACACTGAAGCTTTCTTT.

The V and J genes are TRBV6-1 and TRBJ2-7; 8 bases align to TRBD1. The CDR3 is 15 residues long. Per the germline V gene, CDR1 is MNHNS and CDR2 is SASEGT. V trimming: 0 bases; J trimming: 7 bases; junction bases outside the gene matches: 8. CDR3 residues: CASSEAMAGGGEQYF. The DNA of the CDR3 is TGTGCCAGCAGTGAAGCGATGGCAGGGGGCGGGGAGCAGTACTTC.

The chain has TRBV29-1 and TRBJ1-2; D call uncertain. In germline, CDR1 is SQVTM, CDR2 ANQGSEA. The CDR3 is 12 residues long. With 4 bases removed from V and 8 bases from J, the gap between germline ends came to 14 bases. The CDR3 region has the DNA TGCAGCGTTGGCGGGCCCACGGGGGGCTACACCTTC. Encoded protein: CSVGGPTGGYTF.

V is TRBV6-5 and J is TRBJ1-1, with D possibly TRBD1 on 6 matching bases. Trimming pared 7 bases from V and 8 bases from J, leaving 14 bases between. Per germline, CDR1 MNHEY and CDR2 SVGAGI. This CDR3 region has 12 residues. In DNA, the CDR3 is TGTGCCAGCAACAGTCGGACAGAAGAAGCTTTCTTT. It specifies CASNSRTEEAFF.

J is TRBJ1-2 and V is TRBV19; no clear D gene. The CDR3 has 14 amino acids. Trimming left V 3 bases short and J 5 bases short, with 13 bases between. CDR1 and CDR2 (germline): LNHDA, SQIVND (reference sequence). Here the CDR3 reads CASSIGLSPYGYTF. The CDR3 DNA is TGTGCCAGTAGTATTGGGCTGTCGCCTTATGGCTACACCTTC. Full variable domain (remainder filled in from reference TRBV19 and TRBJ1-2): DGGITQSPKYLFRKEGQNVTLSCEQNLNHDAMYWYRQDPGQGLRLIYYSQIVNDFQKGDIAEGYSVSREKKESFPLTVTSAQKNPTAFYLCASSIGLSPYGYTFGSGTRLTVV.

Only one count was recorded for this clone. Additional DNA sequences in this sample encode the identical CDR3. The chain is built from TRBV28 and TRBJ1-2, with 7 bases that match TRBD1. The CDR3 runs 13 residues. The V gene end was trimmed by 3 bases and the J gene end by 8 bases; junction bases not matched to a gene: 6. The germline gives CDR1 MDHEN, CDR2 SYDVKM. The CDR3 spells CASSLEGARGYTF. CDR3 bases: TGTGCCAGCAGTTTGGAGGGGGCGAGAGGCTACACCTTC.

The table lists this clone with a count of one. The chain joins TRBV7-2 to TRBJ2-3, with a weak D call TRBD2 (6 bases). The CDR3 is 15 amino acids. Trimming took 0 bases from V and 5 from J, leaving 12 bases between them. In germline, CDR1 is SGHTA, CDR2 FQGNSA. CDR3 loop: CASSLAGLNGDTQYF. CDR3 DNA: TGTGCCAGCAGCTTAGCAGGACTAAACGGAGATACGCAGTATTTT.

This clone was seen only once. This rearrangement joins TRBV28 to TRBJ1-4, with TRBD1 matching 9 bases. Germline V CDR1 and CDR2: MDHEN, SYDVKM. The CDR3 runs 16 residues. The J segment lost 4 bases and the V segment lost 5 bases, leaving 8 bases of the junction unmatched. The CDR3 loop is CASSQQGAGDNEKLFF. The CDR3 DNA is TGTGCCAGCAGTCAACAGGGGGCGGGAGATAATGAAAAACTGTTTTTT. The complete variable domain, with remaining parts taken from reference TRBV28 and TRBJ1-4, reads DVKVTQSSRYLVKRTGEKVFLECVQDMDHENMFWYRQDPGLGLRLIYFSYDVKMKEKGDIPEGYSVSREKKERFSLILESASTNQTSMYLCASSQQGAGDNEKLFFGSGTQLSVL.

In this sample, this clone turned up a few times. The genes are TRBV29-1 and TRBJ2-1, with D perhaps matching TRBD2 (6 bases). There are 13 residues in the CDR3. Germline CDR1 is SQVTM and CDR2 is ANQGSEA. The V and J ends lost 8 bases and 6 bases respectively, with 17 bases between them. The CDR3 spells CSPAKAGGNEQFF. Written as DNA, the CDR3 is TGCAGCCCGGCGAAGGCCGGGGGCAATGAGCAGTTCTTC.

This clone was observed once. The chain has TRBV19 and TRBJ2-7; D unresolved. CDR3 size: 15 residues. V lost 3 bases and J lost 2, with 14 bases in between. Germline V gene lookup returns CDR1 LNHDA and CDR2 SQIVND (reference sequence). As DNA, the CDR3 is TGTGCCAGTAGTATGGTCAACAGCTTTGCCTACGAGCAGTACTTC. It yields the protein CASSMVNSFAYEQYF.

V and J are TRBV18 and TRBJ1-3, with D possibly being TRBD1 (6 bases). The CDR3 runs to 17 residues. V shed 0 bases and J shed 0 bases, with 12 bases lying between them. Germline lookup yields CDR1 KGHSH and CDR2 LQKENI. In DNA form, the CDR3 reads TGTGCCAGCTCACCACCGAGAGGGGGACGCTCTGGAAACACCATATATTTT. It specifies CASSPPRGGRSGNTIYF.

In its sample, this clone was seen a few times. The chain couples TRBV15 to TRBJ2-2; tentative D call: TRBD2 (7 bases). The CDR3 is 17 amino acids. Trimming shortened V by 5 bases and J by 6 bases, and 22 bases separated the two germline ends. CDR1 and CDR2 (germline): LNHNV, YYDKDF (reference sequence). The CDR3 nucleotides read TGTGCCACCAGCGTCCGAAGCGGGACATTAGTCCCCGGGGAGCTGTTTTTT. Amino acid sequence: CATSVRSGTLVPGELFF.

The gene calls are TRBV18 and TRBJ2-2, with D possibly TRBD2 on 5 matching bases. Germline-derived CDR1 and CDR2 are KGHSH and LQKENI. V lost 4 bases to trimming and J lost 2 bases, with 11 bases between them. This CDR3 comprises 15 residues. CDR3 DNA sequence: TGTGCCAGCTCACGGAGGCAGATTAACACCGGGGAGCTGTTTTTT. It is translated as CASSRRQINTGELFF.